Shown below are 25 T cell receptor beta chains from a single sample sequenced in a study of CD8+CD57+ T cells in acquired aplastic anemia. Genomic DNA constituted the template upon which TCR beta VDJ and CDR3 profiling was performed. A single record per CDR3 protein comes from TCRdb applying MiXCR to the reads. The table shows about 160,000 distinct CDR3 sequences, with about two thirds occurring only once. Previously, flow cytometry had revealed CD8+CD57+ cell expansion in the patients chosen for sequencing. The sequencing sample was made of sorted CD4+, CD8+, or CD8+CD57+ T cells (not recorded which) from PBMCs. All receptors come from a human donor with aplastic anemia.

CDR3 residues: CASSEPVVETQYF. For the CDR3, the DNA is TGTGCCAGCAGTGAACCAGTCGTTGAGACCCAGTACTTC. The chain employs TRBV25-1 and TRBJ2-5; D is ambiguous. The CDR3 runs to 13 residues. Germline V gives CDR1 MGHDK, CDR2 SYGVNS. The V gene lost 2 bases and the J gene lost 5 bases, with 9 bases spanning the gap. Together with reference TRBV25-1 and TRBJ2-5, the CDR3 gives the full variable domain: EADIYQTPRYLVIGTGKKITLECSQTMGHDKMYWYQQDPGMELHLIHYSYGVNSTEKGDLSSESTVSRIRTEHFPLTLESARPSHTSQYLCASSEPVVETQYFGPGTRLLVL.

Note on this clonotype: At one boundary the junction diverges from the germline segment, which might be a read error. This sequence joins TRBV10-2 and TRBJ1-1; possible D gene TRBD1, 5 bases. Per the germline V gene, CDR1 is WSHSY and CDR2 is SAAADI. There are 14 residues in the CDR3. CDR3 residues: CASSELARDAEAFF. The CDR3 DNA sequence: TGCGCCAGCAGTGAATTGGCCAGGGATGCTGAAGCTTTCTTC.

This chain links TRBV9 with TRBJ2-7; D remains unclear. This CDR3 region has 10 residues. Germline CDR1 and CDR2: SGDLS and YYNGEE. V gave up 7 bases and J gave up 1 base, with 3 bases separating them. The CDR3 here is CASASYEQYF. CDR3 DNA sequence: TGTGCCAGCGCGTCCTACGAGCAGTACTTC. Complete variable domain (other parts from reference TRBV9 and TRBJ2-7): DSGVTQTPKHLITATGQRVTLRCSPRSGDLSVYWYQQSLDQGLQFLIQYYNGEERAKGNILERFSAQQFPDLHSELNLSSLELGDSALYFCASASYEQYFGPGTRLTVT.

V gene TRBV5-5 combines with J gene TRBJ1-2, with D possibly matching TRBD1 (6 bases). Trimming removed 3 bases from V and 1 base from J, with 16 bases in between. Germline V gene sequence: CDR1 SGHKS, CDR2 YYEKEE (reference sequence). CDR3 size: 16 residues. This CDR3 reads CASSSPSDRLNYGYTF. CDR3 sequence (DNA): TGTGCCAGCAGCTCACCGTCGGACAGACTTAACTATGGCTACACCTTC.

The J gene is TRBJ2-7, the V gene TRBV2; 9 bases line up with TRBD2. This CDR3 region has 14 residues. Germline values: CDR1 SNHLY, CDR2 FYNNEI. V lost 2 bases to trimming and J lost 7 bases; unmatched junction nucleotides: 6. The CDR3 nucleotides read TGTGCCAGCAGTGAACGGGGACTAGCTGTTGAGCAGTACTTC. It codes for CASSERGLAVEQYF. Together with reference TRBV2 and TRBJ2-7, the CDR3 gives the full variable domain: EPEVTQTPSHQVTQMGQEVILRCVPISNHLYFYWYRQILGQKVEFLVSFYNNEISEKSEIFDDQFSVERPDGSNFTLKIRSTKLEDSAMYFCASSERGLAVEQYFGPGTRLTVT.

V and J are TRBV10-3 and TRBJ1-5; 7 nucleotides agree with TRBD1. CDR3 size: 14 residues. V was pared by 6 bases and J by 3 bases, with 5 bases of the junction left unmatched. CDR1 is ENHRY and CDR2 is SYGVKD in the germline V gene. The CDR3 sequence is CAISTGALNQPQHF. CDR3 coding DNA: TGTGCCATCAGCACAGGGGCGCTCAATCAGCCCCAGCATTTT.

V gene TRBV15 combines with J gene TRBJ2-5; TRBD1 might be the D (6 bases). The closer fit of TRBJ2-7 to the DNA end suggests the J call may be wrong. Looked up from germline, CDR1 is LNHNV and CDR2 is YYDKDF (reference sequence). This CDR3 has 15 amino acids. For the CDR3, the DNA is TGTGCCACCAGCAGCGCCGGGACACGGACCTACGAGCAGTACTTC. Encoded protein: CATSSAGTRTYEQYF.

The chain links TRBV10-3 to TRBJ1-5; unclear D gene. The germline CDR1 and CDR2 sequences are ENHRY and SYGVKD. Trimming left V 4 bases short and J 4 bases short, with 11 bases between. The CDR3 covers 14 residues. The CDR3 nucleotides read TGTGCCATCAGTGTTGATATCGGGAATCAGCCCCAGCATTTT. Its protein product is CAISVDIGNQPQHF.

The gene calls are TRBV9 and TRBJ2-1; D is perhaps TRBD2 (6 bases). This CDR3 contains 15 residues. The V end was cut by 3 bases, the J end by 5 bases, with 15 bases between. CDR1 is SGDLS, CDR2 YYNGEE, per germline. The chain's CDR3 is CASSEGGFAHNEQFF. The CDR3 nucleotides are TGTGCCAGCAGCGAGGGAGGTTTCGCCCACAATGAGCAGTTCTTC.

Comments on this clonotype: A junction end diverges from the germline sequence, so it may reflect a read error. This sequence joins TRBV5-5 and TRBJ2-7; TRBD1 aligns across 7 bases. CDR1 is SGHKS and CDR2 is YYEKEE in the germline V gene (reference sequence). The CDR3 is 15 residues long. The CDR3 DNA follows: TGCGCCAGCAGCCCGGACGGGACAGCTACCTACGAGCAGTACTTC. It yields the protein CASSPDGTATYEQYF. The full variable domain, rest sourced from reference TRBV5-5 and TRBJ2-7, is DAGVTQSPTHLIKTRGQQVTLRCSPISGHKSVSWYQQVLGQGPQFIFQYYEKEERGRGNFPDRFSARQFPNYSSELNVNALLLGDSALYLCASSPDGTATYEQYFGPGTRLTVT.

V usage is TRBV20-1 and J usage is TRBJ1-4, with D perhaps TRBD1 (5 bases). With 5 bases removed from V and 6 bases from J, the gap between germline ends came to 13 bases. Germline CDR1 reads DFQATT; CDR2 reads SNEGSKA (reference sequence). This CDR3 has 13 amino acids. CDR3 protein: CSARLGVDEKLFF. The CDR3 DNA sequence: TGCAGTGCTCGGTTAGGGGTAGATGAAAAACTGTTTTTT.

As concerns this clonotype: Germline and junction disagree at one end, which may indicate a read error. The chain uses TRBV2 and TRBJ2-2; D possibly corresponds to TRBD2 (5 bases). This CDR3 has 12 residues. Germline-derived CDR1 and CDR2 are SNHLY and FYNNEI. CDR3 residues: CASSEAAGELSF. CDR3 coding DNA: TGTGCCAGCAGTGAAGCCGCCGGGGAGCTGTCTTTT.

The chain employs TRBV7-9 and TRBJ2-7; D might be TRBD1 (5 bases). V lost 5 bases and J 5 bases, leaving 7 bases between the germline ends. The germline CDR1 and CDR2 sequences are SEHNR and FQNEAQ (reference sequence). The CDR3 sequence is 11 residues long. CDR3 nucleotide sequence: TGTGCCAGCAGCCTAGGGGACGAGCAGTACTTC. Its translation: CASSLGDEQYF.

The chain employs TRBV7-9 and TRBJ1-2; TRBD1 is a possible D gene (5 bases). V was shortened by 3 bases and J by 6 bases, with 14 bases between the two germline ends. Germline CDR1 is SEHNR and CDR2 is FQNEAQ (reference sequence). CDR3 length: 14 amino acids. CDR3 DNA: TGTGCCAGCAGCTTGCAGGGCAGTCTCCATGGCTACACCTTC. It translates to CASSLQGSLHGYTF.

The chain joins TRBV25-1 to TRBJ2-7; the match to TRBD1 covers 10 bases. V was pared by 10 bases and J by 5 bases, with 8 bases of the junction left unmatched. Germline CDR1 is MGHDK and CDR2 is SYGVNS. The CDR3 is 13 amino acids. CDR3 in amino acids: CATRQGAVDEQYF. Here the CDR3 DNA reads TGTGCCACGAGACAGGGGGCTGTCGACGAGCAGTACTTC.

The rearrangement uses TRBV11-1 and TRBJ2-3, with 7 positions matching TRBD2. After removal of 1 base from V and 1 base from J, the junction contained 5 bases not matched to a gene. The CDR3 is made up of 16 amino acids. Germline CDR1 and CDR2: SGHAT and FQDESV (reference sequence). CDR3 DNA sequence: TGTGCCAGCAGCTTAGTGCTAGCGGTGCGCACAGATACGCAGTATTTT. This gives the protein CASSLVLAVRTDTQYF. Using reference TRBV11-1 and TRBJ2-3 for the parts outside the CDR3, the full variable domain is EAEVAQSPRYKITEKSQAVAFWCDPISGHATLYWYRQILGQGPELLVQFQDESVVDDSQLPKDRFSAERLKGVDSTLKIQPAELGDSAMYLCASSLVLAVRTDTQYFGPGTRLTVL.

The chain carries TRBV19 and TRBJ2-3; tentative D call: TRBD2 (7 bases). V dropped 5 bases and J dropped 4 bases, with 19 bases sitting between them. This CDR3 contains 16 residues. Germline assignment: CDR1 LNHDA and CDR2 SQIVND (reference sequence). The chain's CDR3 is CASSVFGGGASDTQYF. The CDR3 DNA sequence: TGTGCCAGTAGTGTATTTGGTGGGGGGGCTTCAGATACGCAGTATTTT. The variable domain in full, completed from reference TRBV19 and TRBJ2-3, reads DGGITQSPKYLFRKEGQNVTLSCEQNLNHDAMYWYRQDPGQGLRLIYYSQIVNDFQKGDIAEGYSVSREKKESFPLTVTSAQKNPTAFYLCASSVFGGGASDTQYFGPGTRLTVL.

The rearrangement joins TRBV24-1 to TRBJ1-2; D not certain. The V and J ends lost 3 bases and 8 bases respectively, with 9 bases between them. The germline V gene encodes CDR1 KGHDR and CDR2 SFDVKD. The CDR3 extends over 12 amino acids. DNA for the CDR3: TGTGCCACCAGTGATCAGCTAGAAGGCTACACCTTC. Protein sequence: CATSDQLEGYTF.

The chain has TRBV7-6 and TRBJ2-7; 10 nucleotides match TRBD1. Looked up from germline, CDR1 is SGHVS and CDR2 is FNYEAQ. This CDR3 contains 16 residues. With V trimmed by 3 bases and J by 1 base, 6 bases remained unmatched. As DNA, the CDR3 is TGTGCCAGCAGCTTGGGGGAGGACAGGGGGTCCTACGAGCAGTACTTC. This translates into CASSLGEDRGSYEQYF. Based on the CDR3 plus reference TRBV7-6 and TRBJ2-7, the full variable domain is GAGVSQSPRYKVTKRGQDVALRCDPISGHVSLYWYRQALGQGPEFLTYFNYEAQQDKSGLPNDRFSAERPEGSISTLTIQRTEQRDSAMYRCASSLGEDRGSYEQYFGPGTRLTVT.

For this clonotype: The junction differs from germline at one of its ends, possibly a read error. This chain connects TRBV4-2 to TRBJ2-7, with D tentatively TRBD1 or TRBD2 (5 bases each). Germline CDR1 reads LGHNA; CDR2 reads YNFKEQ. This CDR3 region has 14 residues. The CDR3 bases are TGTACCAGCAGCCGAGAAGGGGACGGCTACGAGCAGTACTTC. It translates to CTSSREGDGYEQYF.

CDR3 amino acids: CASSWGQGALYEQYF. CDR3 DNA: TGTGCCAGCAGCTGGGGACAGGGGGCTCTCTACGAGCAGTACTTC. V and J are TRBV5-5 and TRBJ2-7, with 12 nucleotides matching TRBD1. V gave up 3 bases and J gave up 3 bases; unmatched junction bases: 4. Germline V CDR1 and CDR2: SGHKS, YYEKEE (reference sequence). The CDR3 totals 15 residues.

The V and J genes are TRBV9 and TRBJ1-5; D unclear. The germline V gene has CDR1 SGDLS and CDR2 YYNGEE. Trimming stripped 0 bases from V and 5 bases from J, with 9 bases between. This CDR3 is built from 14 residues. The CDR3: CASSVDGSHQPQHF. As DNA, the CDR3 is TGTGCCAGCAGCGTAGACGGCAGTCATCAGCCCCAGCATTTT.

In DNA form, the CDR3 reads TGTGCCAGCAGCTTAGATACCTACGAGCAGTACTTC. Amino acid sequence: CASSLDTYEQYF. This rearrangement joins TRBV7-9 to TRBJ2-7, with D unresolved. V was shortened by 1 base and J by 2 bases, with 3 bases between the two germline ends. This CDR3 spans 12 amino acids. Germline CDR1 reads SEHNR; CDR2 reads FQNEAQ (reference sequence).

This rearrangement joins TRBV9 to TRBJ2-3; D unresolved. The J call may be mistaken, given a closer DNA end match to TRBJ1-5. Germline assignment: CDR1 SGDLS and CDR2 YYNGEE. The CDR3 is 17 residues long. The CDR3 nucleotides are TGTGCCAGCAGCGTACCTAGCGGAAAGCTAAGCACAGATACGCAGCATTTT. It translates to CASSVPSGKLSTDTQHF.

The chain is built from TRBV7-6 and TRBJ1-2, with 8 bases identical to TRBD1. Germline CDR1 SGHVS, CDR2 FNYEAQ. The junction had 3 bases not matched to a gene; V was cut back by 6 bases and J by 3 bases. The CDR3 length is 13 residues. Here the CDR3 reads CASSTGGDYGYTF. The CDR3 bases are TGTGCCAGCAGTACAGGGGGGGACTATGGCTACACCTTC.